These T cell receptor beta chains were read from a single sample in a study of response to subunit inactivated influenza vaccine. TCRdb independently ran MiXCR on the RT-PCR reads; one entry per CDR3 protein. The data contain over 750,000 distinct CDR3 sequences, around 21% of them singletons. The sample was PBMCs from blood, taken around 5 days after vaccination. These receptors were collected from a man aged 50 or older who received an inactivated influenza vaccine. Both conserved end residues are trimmed from each CDR3.

v_call: TRBV12-3/TRBV12-4
j_call: TRBJ2-1
cdr3_aa: ASRDRELNEQF

v_call: TRBV6-2/TRBV6-3
j_call: TRBJ1-5
cdr3_aa: ASSYLFSNQPQH

v_call: TRBV6-1
j_call: TRBJ2-7
cdr3_aa: ASRSHLAGDLYEQY

v_call: TRBV27
j_call: TRBJ1-6
cdr3_aa: ASSSRSSPLH

v_call: TRBV4-2
j_call: TRBJ2-3
cdr3_aa: ASSQDYRGRGADTQY

v_call: TRBV5-1
j_call: TRBJ2-2
cdr3_aa: ASSLVRGSNTGELF

v_call: TRBV12-3/TRBV12-4
j_call: TRBJ2-1
cdr3_aa: ASNLGAGPYNEQF

v_call: TRBV10-3
j_call: TRBJ2-2
cdr3_aa: AISNPSGTGELF

v_call: TRBV20-1
j_call: TRBJ2-3
cdr3_aa: SANWASGTADTQY

v_call: TRBV5-1
j_call: TRBJ1-1
cdr3_aa: ASIRQGRTNTEAF

v_call: TRBV14
j_call: TRBJ2-1
cdr3_aa: ASSLMGLAGGKQF

v_call: TRBV7-2
j_call: TRBJ2-1
cdr3_aa: ASRPAGNEQF

v_call: TRBV3-1
j_call: TRBJ2-7
cdr3_aa: ASSQPGGEQY

v_call: TRBV10-3
j_call: TRBJ2-3
cdr3_aa: AMSDGAQADTQY

v_call: TRBV10-3
j_call: TRBJ2-5
cdr3_aa: AISEGTKETQY

v_call: TRBV6-2/TRBV6-3
j_call: TRBJ2-1
cdr3_aa: ASSYSGGATYEQF

v_call: TRBV12-3/TRBV12-4
j_call: TRBJ2-5
cdr3_aa: ASSPGTGWEETQY

v_call: TRBV19
j_call: TRBJ2-1
cdr3_aa: ASSIGGWDEQF

v_call: TRBV7-9
j_call: TRBJ2-1
cdr3_aa: ASSPVASDGEQF

v_call: TRBV6-2/TRBV6-3
j_call: TRBJ1-4
cdr3_aa: ASNSGTTGEKLF

v_call: TRBV20-1
j_call: TRBJ1-1
cdr3_aa: SAPDGATEAF

v_call: TRBV10-3
j_call: TRBJ2-1
cdr3_aa: AISSGGSYNEQF

v_call: TRBV10-2
j_call: TRBJ2-2
cdr3_aa: ASRVSGGRNTGELF

v_call: TRBV20-1
j_call: TRBJ2-5
cdr3_aa: SARDFRGSGGQGYQETQY

v_call: TRBV12-3/TRBV12-4
j_call: TRBJ2-2
cdr3_aa: ASRNRVFTGELF

v_call: TRBV7-8
j_call: TRBJ2-2
cdr3_aa: ASSPEMGNTGELF

v_call: TRBV9
j_call: TRBJ2-7
cdr3_aa: ASSVGPDYEQY

v_call: TRBV9
j_call: TRBJ1-5
cdr3_aa: ASSADWGNQPQH

v_call: TRBV7-3
j_call: TRBJ2-3
cdr3_aa: ASTSNPGDTQY

v_call: TRBV6-1
j_call: TRBJ2-3
cdr3_aa: ASSERDSYRDTQY

v_call: TRBV12-3/TRBV12-4
j_call: TRBJ2-7
cdr3_aa: ASSRLAGRYEQY

v_call: TRBV5-6
j_call: TRBJ2-3
cdr3_aa: ASSYPGLADTQY

v_call: TRBV7-9
j_call: TRBJ1-2
cdr3_aa: ASRSGVNYGYT

v_call: TRBV20-1
j_call: TRBJ2-1
cdr3_aa: SVGGGGAFRNEQF

v_call: TRBV6-5
j_call: TRBJ2-2
cdr3_aa: ASSYGGVPAYAGELF

v_call: TRBV6-6
j_call: TRBJ2-2
cdr3_aa: ASDRGHGGELF

v_call: TRBV7-3
j_call: TRBJ2-1
cdr3_aa: ASSLIGSAPGNEQF

v_call: TRBV20-1
j_call: TRBJ2-7
cdr3_aa: SARAGTLPTQY

v_call: TRBV3-1
j_call: TRBJ2-1
cdr3_aa: ASSQDVAYDEQF

v_call: TRBV3-1
j_call: TRBJ2-5
cdr3_aa: ASSRPRIAGEETQY

v_call: TRBV2
j_call: TRBJ2-5
cdr3_aa: ASILQRQETQY

v_call: TRBV29-1
j_call: TRBJ1-1
cdr3_aa: SAQGTGRGTTEAF

v_call: TRBV4-2
j_call: TRBJ2-7
cdr3_aa: ASSQDSVYEQY

v_call: TRBV5-6
j_call: TRBJ2-1
cdr3_aa: ASSFFLSSGDEQF

v_call: TRBV12-3/TRBV12-4
j_call: TRBJ2-5
cdr3_aa: ASSPKGGTQETQY

v_call: TRBV9
j_call: TRBJ2-1
cdr3_aa: ASSVDGLAGGPLDNEQF

v_call: TRBV20-1
j_call: TRBJ1-6
cdr3_aa: SAGTGYRESPLH

v_call: TRBV4-3
j_call: TRBJ1-6
cdr3_aa: ASSQEPGGHNSPLH